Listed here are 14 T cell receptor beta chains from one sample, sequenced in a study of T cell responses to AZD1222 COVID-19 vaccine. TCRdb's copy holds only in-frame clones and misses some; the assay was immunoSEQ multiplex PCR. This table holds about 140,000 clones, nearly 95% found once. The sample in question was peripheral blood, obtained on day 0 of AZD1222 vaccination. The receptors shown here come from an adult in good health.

CDR3: CAATLNSGANVLTF. The CDR3, as DNA: TGCGCCGCAACTCTAAACTCTGGGGCCAACGTCCTGACTTTC. The chain employs TRBV10-1 and TRBJ2-6, with D unclear. Trimming pared 11 bases from V and 0 bases from J, leaving 11 bases between. The germline V gene encodes CDR1 WNHNN and CDR2 SYGVQD (reference sequence). This CDR3 contains 14 residues.

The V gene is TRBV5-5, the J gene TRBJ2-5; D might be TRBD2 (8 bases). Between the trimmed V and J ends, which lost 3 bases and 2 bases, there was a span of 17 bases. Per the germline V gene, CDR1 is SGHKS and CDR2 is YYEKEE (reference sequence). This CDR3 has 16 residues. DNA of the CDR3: TGTGCCAGCAGCTGGGGGGTAGCGGGACAGCAAGAGACCCAGTACTTC. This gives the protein CASSWGVAGQQETQYF.

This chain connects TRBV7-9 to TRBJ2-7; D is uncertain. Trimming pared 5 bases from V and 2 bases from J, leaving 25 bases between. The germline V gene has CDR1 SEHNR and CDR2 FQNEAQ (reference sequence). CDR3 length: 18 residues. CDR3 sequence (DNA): TGTGCCAGCAGCCCCTCCCCTCCCTGGCAGGTGTCTACCTACGAGCAGTACTTC. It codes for CASSPSPPWQVSTYEQYF.

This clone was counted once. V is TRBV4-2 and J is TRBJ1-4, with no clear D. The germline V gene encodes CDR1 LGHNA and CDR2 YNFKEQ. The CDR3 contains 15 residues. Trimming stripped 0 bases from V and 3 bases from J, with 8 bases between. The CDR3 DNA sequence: TGTGCCAGCAGCCAAGATAGGCAGCCTAATGAAAAACTGTTTTTT. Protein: CASSQDRQPNEKLFF.

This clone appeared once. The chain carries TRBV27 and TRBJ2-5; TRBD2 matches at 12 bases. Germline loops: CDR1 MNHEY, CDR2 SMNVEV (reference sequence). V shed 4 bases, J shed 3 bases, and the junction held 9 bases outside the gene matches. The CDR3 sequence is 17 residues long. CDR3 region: CASSSWASGGVEETQYF. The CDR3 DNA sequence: TGTGCCAGCAGTTCATGGGCTAGCGGGGGGGTGGAAGAGACCCAGTACTTC.

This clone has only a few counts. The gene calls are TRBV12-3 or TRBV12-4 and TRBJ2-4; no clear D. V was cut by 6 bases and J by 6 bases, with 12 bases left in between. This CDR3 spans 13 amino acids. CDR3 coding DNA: TGTGCCAGCAGCAGTGACACCCTAAACATTCAGTACTTC. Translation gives CASSSDTLNIQYF.

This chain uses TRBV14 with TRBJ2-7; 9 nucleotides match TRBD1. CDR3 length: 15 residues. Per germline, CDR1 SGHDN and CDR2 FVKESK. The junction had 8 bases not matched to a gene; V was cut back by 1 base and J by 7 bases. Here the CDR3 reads CASSQGTGTGREQYF. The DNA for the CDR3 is TGTGCCAGCAGCCAAGGAACCGGGACAGGGCGAGAGCAGTACTTC.

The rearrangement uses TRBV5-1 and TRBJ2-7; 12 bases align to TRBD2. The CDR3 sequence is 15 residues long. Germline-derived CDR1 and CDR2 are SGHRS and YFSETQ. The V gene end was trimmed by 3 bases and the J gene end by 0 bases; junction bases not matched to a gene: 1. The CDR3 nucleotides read TGCGCCAGCAGCTCGACTAGCGGGAGCTCCTACGAGCAGTACTTC. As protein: CASSSTSGSSYEQYF.

CDR3 in amino acids: CASHRQGDTEAFF. As DNA, the CDR3 is TGTGCCAGCCATAGACAGGGAGACACTGAAGCTTTCTTT. This chain joins TRBV7-9 and TRBJ1-1; 7 nucleotides agree with TRBD1. V was clipped by 8 bases and J by 3 bases; unmatched bases: 6. Germline V gene data show CDR1 as SEHNR and CDR2 as FQNEAQ (reference sequence). The CDR3 extends over 13 amino acids.

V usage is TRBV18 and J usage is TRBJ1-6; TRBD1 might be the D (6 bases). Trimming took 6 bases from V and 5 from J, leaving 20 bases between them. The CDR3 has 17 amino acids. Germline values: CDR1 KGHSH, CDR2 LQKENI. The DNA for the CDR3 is TGTGCCAGCTCGCGTCAAAGGGGGGGAGCGGATAATTCACCCCTCCACTTT. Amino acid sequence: CASSRQRGGADNSPLHF.

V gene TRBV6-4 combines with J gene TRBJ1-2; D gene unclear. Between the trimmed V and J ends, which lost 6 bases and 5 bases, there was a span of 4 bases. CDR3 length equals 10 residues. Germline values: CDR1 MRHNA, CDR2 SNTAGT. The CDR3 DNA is TGTGCCAGCAGACAATATGGCTACACCTTC. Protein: CASRQYGYTF.

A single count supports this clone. The CDR3, as DNA: TGTGCCAGCAGCCACAACAGGGGAGACGGCTACACCTTC. It translates to CASSHNRGDGYTF. This rearrangement joins TRBV2 to TRBJ1-2, with TRBD1 identical over 7 bases. Germline lookup yields CDR1 SNHLY and CDR2 FYNNEI. This CDR3 comprises 13 residues. The V gene end was trimmed by 6 bases and the J gene end by 8 bases; junction bases not matched to a gene: 9.

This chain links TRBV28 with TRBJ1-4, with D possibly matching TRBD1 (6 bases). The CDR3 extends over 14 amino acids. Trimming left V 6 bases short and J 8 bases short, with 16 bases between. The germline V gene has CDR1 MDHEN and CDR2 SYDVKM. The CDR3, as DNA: TGTGCCAGCAGCCCTACAGGGCTTAACGAAAAACTGTTTTTT. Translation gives CASSPTGLNEKLFF.

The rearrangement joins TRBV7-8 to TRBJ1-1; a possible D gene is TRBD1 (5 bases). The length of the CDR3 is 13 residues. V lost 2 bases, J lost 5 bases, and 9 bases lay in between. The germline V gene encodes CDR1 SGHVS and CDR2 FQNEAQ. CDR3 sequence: CASSLQGRTEAFF. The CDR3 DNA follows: TGTGCCAGCAGCTTACAGGGTAGAACTGAAGCTTTCTTT.